This T cell receptor (beta chain) was recovered during a study of cytomegalovirus exposure and HLA in healthy donors. Overall study context: Unique TCRs from HLA-typed donors, 70 million to 100 million of them, were held in an early data release.

Remarks on this clone: Its specificity is unknown.

Trimming removed 6 bases from V and 3 bases from J; junction bases left unmatched: 7. Germline assignment: CDR1 MNHEY and CDR2 SVGAGI. This CDR3 is 15 amino acids long. Study conclusions and caveats: HLA restriction was apparent for most CMV-associated TCR beta chains in a later analysis. In an earlier analysis, in fewer than 700 donors, most V segments appeared productive either ~90% or ~30% of the time.

The PCR made use of 60 Vbeta and 13 Jbeta primers. Method: immunoSEQ multiplex PCR; TCRdb's copy keeps in-frame clones and lacks some. The data show about 110,000 clones, with over 70% seen just once and approximately 2.1% held by the top ten. This rearrangement joins TRBV6-5 to TRBJ1-4; TRBD1 matches 7 bases. The sequence derives from a man younger than 45 in good health and CMV-seronegative. The source material was PBMCs. The CDR3 here is CASREGAGANEKLFF. In DNA, the CDR3 is TGTGCCAGCAGAGAGGGGGCCGGGGCTAATGAAAAACTGTTTTTT.